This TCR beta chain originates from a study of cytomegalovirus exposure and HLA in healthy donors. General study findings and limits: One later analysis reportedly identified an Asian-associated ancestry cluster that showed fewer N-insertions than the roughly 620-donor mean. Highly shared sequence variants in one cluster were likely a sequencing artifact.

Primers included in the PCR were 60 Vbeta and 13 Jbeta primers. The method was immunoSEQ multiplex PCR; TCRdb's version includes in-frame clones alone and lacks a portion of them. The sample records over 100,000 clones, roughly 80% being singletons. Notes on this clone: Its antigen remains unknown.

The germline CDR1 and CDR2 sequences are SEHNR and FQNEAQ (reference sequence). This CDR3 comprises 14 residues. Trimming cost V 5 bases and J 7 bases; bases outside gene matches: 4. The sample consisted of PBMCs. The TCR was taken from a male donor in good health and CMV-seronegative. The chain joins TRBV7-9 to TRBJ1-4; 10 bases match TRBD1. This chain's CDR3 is CASSLDRGREKLFF. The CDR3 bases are TGTGCCAGCAGCCTTGACAGGGGGCGTGAAAAACTGTTTTTT.